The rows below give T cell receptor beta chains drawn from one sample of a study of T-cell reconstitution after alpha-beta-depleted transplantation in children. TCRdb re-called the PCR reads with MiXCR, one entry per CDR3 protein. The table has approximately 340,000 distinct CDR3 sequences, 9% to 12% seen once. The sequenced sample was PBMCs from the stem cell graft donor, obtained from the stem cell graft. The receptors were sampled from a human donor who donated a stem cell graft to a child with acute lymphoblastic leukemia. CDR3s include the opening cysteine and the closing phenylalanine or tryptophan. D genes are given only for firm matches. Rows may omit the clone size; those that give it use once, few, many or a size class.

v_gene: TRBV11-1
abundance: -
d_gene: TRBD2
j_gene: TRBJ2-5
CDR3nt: TGTGCCAGCAGCTTTATCGGGACTAGCGGGGGCGAGGAAGAGACCCAGTACTTC
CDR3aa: CASSFIGTSGGEEETQYF

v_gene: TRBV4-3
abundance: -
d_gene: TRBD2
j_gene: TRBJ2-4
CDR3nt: TGCGCCAGCAGCCAAGAGAGCGGGGGGCTAGCCAAAAACATTCAGTACTTC
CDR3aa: CASSQESGGLAKNIQYF

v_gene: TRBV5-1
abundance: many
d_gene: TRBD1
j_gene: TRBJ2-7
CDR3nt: TGCGCCAGCAGCTTGGGGGGATTACAGGGGGCAAACGAGCAGTACTTC
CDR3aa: CASSLGGLQGANEQYF

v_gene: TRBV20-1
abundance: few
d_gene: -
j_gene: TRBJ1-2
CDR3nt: TGCAGTGCTAGAGATCGCGAGGGGGGCTGGGGCTATGGCTACACCTTC
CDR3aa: CSARDREGGWGYGYTF

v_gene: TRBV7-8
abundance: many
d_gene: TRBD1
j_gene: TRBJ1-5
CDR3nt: TGTGCCAGCAGTCATACAGGGGACAATCAGCCCCAGCATTTT
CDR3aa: CASSHTGDNQPQHF

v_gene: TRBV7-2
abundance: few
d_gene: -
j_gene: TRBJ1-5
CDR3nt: TGTGCCAGCAGCCCCGGGGTAAATCAGCCCCAGCATTTT
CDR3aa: CASSPGVNQPQHF

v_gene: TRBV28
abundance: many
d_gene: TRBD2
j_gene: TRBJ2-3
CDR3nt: TGTGCCAGCAGTCCTAGGACTAGCGGTATTACTAGCACAGATACGCAGTATTTT
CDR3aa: CASSPRTSGITSTDTQYF

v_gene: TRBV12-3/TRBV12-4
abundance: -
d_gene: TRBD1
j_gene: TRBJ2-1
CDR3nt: TGTGCCAGCAGTGAGGGACAGGGCCCTGAGCAGTTCTTC
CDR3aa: CASSEGQGPEQFF

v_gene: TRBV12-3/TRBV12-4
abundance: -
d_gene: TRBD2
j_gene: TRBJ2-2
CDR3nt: TGTGCCAGCAGCTCCCCAGCGGGAGGTCCGAACACCGGGGAGCTGTTTTTT
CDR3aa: CASSSPAGGPNTGELFF

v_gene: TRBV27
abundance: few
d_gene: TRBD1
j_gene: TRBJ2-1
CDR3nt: TGTGCCAGCCGTGACGGATACAGGGGGGTAAGGTACAATGAGCAGTTCTTC
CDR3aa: CASRDGYRGVRYNEQFF